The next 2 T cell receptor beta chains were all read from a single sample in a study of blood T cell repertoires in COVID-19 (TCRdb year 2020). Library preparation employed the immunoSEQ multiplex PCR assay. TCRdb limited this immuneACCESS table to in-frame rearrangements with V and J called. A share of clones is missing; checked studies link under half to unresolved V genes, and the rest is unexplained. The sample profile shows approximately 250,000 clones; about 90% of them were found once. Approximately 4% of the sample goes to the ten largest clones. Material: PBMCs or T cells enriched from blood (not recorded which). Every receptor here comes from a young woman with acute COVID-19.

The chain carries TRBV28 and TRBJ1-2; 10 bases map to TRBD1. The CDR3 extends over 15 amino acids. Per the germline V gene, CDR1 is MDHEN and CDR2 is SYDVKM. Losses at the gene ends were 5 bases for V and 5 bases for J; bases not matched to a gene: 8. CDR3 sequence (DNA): TGTGCCAGCAGTACCGGGACAGGGGCCTCGTATGGCTACACCTTC. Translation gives CASSTGTGASYGYTF.

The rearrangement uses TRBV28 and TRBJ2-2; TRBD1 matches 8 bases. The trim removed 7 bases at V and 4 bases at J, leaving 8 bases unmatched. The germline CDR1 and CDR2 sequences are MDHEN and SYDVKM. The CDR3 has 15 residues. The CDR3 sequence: CASTVGQVATGELFF. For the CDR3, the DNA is TGTGCCAGCACCGTGGGACAGGTGGCCACCGGGGAGCTGTTTTTT.